The rows below give T cell receptor beta chains drawn from one sample of a study of cytomegalovirus exposure and HLA in healthy donors. The method was immunoSEQ multiplex PCR; TCRdb's version includes in-frame clones alone and lacks a portion of them. The specimen's table records about 88,000 clones. The sequenced material came from PBMCs. The receptors were gathered from a girl under 18 in good health and CMV-seropositive. Both conserved end residues are trimmed from each CDR3.

j_call v_call cdr3_aa
TRBJ2-2 TRBV2 ASRTGTSGGTGELF
TRBJ2-5 TRBV9 ASSVGGKETQY
TRBJ1-1 TRBV20-1 SANLDRMAF
TRBJ2-1 TRBV6-1 ASSERGGWNEQF
TRBJ1-6 TRBV6-4 ASSDTDRNSPLH
TRBJ1-3 TRBV29-1 SVDAGGFGNTIY
TRBJ2-2 TRBV9 ASTKRGGKNTGELF
TRBJ2-3 TRBV27 ASSFLAGGSTDTQY
TRBJ2-6 TRBV9 ASSQGGSGANVLT
TRBJ2-7 TRBV4-1 ASSQGTGVYEQY
TRBJ2-2 TRBV18 ASSPDRQNTGELF
TRBJ2-1 TRBV7-9 ASSPPLRIAVYNEQF
TRBJ2-2 TRBV7-9 ASSPRDRGPGELF
TRBJ2-1 TRBV5-1 ASTETGGASNEQF
TRBJ1-1 TRBV7-9 ASSPRAYENTEAF
TRBJ1-5 TRBV7-2 ASSLNRVGGNQPQH
TRBJ1-6 TRBV2 ASSEGRDRGIPLH
TRBJ1-1 TRBV11-3 ASAPRAGGNTEAF
TRBJ2-2 TRBV9 ASSGYRGNTGELF
TRBJ2-1 TRBV28 ASDVGLHNNEQF
TRBJ1-2 TRBV5-1 ASSPGSYARLINYGYT
TRBJ1-5 TRBV7-9 ASSPGNQPQH
TRBJ2-1 TRBV4-1 ASSQGQGSYNEQF
TRBJ1-5 TRBV5-8 ASSPRVNQPQH
TRBJ2-7 TRBV7-2 ASSGTLSYEQY
TRBJ1-1 TRBV28 ASSRLTGFNAEAF
TRBJ1-1 TRBV27 ASSFEARHTEAF
TRBJ2-2 TRBV25-1 ASSDQGANTGELF
TRBJ2-2 TRBV27 ASSPGQGPTGELF
TRBJ1-2 TRBV10-3 AISESRIGWSYGYT
TRBJ1-2 TRBV6-5 ASSYSERQSYGYT
TRBJ2-7 TRBV9 ASSSHGGEEAYEQY
TRBJ1-1 TRBV6-5 ASSYTTGGPGAEAF
TRBJ1-1 TRBV6-5 ASSYSGREAF
TRBJ2-1 TRBV18 ASSPTDFRGGGSNEQF
TRBJ2-3 TRBV9 ASSASGVTDTQY
TRBJ1-1 TRBV2 ASTDVQGWTEAF
TRBJ2-3 TRBV7-9 ASSGEGYRTDTQY
TRBJ2-5 TRBV6-1 ASMLREWGETQY
TRBJ1-6 TRBV5-6 ASSSGTGGGDSPLH
TRBJ1-4 TRBV30 ASKNPGEKLF
TRBJ2-1 TRBV4-1 ASSLGGSSYNEQF
TRBJ2-2 TRBV9 ASSIRSGGNTGELF
TRBJ2-6 TRBV7-3 ASSPRGGISGANVLT
TRBJ2-1 TRBV9 ASSDLSGGTYNEQF
TRBJ1-4 TRBV7-2 ASSLGWAATNEKLF
TRBJ2-1 TRBV18 ASSPPTGGSYNEQF
TRBJ2-3 TRBV9 ASSAQLAGGTDTQY
TRBJ1-4 TRBV27 ASSLQRGRVGPNEKLF